This is a list of T cell receptor beta chains from one sample in a study of T cell changes during pregnancy in multiple sclerosis. TCRdb's copy holds only in-frame clones and misses some; the assay was immunoSEQ multiplex PCR. This table holds tens of thousands of clones, 85% to 95% found once. The sequenced sample was peripheral blood, obtained before pregnancy. The origin of the receptors is a female donor with multiple sclerosis, enrolled in a pregnancy study. Each CDR3 is given with its conserved first and last residue. A D gene is named only where the DNA matches it firmly. Only part of the rows carry a size: once, few, many, or a class if the clone is expanded.

v_gene	d_gene	j_gene	len	abundance	CDR3nt	CDR3aa
TRBV18	NA	TRBJ2-7	14	NA	TGTGCCAGCTCACCGCGGCGGGACTCCTACGAGCAGTACTTC	CASSPRRDSYEQYF
TRBV5-6	NA	TRBJ2-7	14	NA	TGTGCCAGCAGCCAAGGTCTAGGATCCTACGAGCAGTACTTC	CASSQGLGSYEQYF
TRBV28	TRBD2	TRBJ2-1	14	NA	TGTGCCAGCAGTGTTAGCGGGAGGATCCATGAGCAGTTCTTC	CASSVSGRIHEQFF
TRBV5-4	NA	TRBJ2-2	16	NA	TGTGCCAGCAGCGGAGGGGGCGCGGCCCAGCTCGGGGAGCTGTTTTTT	CASSGGGAAQLGELFF
TRBV7-6	NA	TRBJ2-7	17	NA	TGTGCCAGCAGCTTCTTGTTCCCAGGGGATACCACCTACGAGCAGTACTTC	CASSFLFPGDTTYEQYF
TRBV15	NA	TRBJ2-5	14	NA	TGTGCCACCAGCAGAGATCGGGAGCAAGAGACCCAGTACTTC	CATSRDREQETQYF
TRBV27	TRBD1	TRBJ2-6	19	NA	TGTGCCAGCAGTTTCCTGGGACAGCCGGATGCCTCTGGGGCCAACGTCCTGACTTTC	CASSFLGQPDASGANVLTF
TRBV9	TRBD1	TRBJ2-7	14	NA	TGTGCCAGCAGCGTAGTTGGGACAGGGGATGAGCAGTACTTC	CASSVVGTGDEQYF
TRBV28	TRBD1	TRBJ1-4	13	NA	TGTGCCAGCTTAGGGACAGGGGAAGAAAAACTGTTTTTT	CASLGTGEEKLFF
TRBV6-1	NA	TRBJ1-3	14	once	TGTGCCAGCAGTCATGACAGGCCTGGAAACACCATATATTTT	CASSHDRPGNTIYF
TRBV2	NA	TRBJ2-7	13	once	TGTGCCAGCAGTGAATTAGGAGAGTCAGGGGAGTACTTC	CASSELGESGEYF
TRBV4-2	TRBD2	TRBJ2-1	18	NA	TGTGCCAGCAGCCCGAACGGACTAGCGGGGCCCGGGGACAATGAGCAGTTCTTC	CASSPNGLAGPGDNEQFF
TRBV19	NA	TRBJ1-5	15	NA	TGTGCCAGTAGCTATCTAGGACAGTCTAATCAGCCCCAGCATTTT	CASSYLGQSNQPQHF
TRBV19	TRBD2	TRBJ2-2	17	NA	TGTGCCAGTAAGAAAGTGGGACTAGCGACGGGGCCCGGGGAGCTGTTTTTT	CASKKVGLATGPGELFF
TRBV19	TRBD1	TRBJ1-1	13	NA	TGTGCCAGCAACAGGGGGCCGGGGACTGAAGCTTTCTTT	CASNRGPGTEAFF
TRBV7-9	TRBD1	TRBJ2-1	15	NA	TGTGCCAGCAGCTTACCCGGGACAGGGGTTGAGGAGCAGTTCTTC	CASSLPGTGVEEQFF
TRBV28	TRBD1	TRBJ2-1	15	NA	TGTGCCAGCAGTAGCGGGACAGGGATCTACAATGAGCAGTTCTTC	CASSSGTGIYNEQFF
TRBV27	TRBD2	TRBJ2-2	15	NA	TGTGCCAGCAGTTTACTAGCGGGAGGGTCGGGGGAGCTGTTTTTT	CASSLLAGGSGELFF
TRBV21-1	NA	TRBJ2-5	17	NA	TGTGCCAGCAGCCTACCCCCGACAGGGATAGCGGGGGAGACCCAGTACTTC	CASSLPPTGIAGETQYF
TRBV7-6	NA	TRBJ2-2	14	NA	TGTGCCAGCAGCTTATCAGGGGCGAGCGGGGAGCTGTTTTTT	CASSLSGASGELFF
TRBV5-4	NA	TRBJ1-2	13	NA	TGTGCCAGCAGCTGGTCCGGGAACTATGGCTACACCTTC	CASSWSGNYGYTF
TRBV7-2	TRBD2	TRBJ2-7	12	NA	TGTGCCAGCAGAAGCGGGAGTTACGAGCAGTACTTC	CASRSGSYEQYF
TRBV5-6	NA	TRBJ2-5	16	NA	TGTGCCAGCAGCGATATCGAGATACAGGGTTTTGAGACCCAGTACTTC	CASSDIEIQGFETQYF
TRBV28	TRBD2	TRBJ2-7	16	NA	TGTGCCAGCAGTTCAGGTCTAGCGGGAGGCCGTTACGAGCAGTACTTC	CASSSGLAGGRYEQYF
TRBV7-6	NA	TRBJ2-7	14	NA	TGTGCCAGCAGCTTAGGGGTACCAGACGGGGAGCAGTACTTC	CASSLGVPDGEQYF
TRBV9	NA	TRBJ2-1	16	NA	TGTGCCAGCAGCGTCACTCTAGAAGCCCTCTACAATGAGCAGTTCTTC	CASSVTLEALYNEQFF
TRBV19	TRBD2	TRBJ2-7	14	NA	TGTGCCAGTAGTATTACTAGCGGGCCCCTCGAGCAGTACTTC	CASSITSGPLEQYF
TRBV11-2	TRBD2	TRBJ2-7	16	NA	TGTGCCAGCAGCGCCTCCGGGACTAGCGGGAGTCGGCAGCAGTACTTC	CASSASGTSGSRQQYF
TRBV14	TRBD2	TRBJ2-1	15	NA	TGTGCCAGCAGCCTCACTAGCGGGAGGGCCTATGAGCAGTTCTTC	CASSLTSGRAYEQFF